These T cell receptor beta chains were read from a single sample in a study of T cell responses to AZD1222 COVID-19 vaccine. The table came from immunoSEQ multiplex PCR; TCRdb's copy has only in-frame clones and leaves some out. The data show fewer than 150,000 clones, roughly nine tenths seen once. The material sequenced was peripheral blood, taken 28 days after the second AZD1222 dose. The receptors originated from an adult who received the AZD1222 COVID-19 vaccine. CDR3s include the opening cysteine and the closing phenylalanine or tryptophan. Rows may omit the clone size; those that give it use once, few, many or a size class.

cdr3_aa	clone_size	v_call	j_call
CASSLFGDRGGPNEKLFF	.	TRBV6-6	TRBJ1-4
CASDQGDRGLGVETQYF	.	TRBV19	TRBJ2-5
CASSPKAASRNQPQHF	.	TRBV28	TRBJ1-5
CAISDGIIRDEKLFF	.	TRBV10-3	TRBJ1-4
CASSNPTDTQYF	.	TRBV19	TRBJ2-3
CASSLGVIEWSEQYF	.	TRBV5-5	TRBJ2-7
CASGLVLRPYEQYF	.	TRBV12-5	TRBJ2-7
CAISGSQATDTQYF	.	TRBV10-3	TRBJ2-3
CASRMGEWYNEQFF	.	TRBV10-2	TRBJ2-1
CATSDSGGVEKLFF	.	TRBV24-1	TRBJ1-4
CASLGQTNEKLFF	.	TRBV7-9	TRBJ1-4
CASSLRVETYEQYF	.	TRBV5-1	TRBJ2-7
CASSEHPGLNTGELFF	.	TRBV6-1	TRBJ2-2
CATSDFWTDTQYF	.	TRBV24-1	TRBJ2-3
CASSSGQSNQPQHF	.	TRBV19	TRBJ1-5
CASSQVSKGDRGQLGTQYF	once	TRBV3-1/TRBV3-2	TRBJ2-3
CASSQNRMDRGRKGYTF	.	TRBV7-8	TRBJ1-2
CASSIAGLYNEQFF	once	TRBV6-2/TRBV6-3	TRBJ2-1
CASSIVAGNGYGYTF	.	TRBV19	TRBJ1-2
CASSIGGSNQPQHF	.	TRBV19	TRBJ1-5
CASSLVPGQNTEAFF	.	TRBV7-2	TRBJ1-1
CASSSLPEGTVNQPQHF	.	TRBV3-1/TRBV3-2	TRBJ1-5
CASSQDRGNTEAFF	once	TRBV11-2	TRBJ1-1
CATSDSAVNSNQPQHF	.	TRBV24-1	TRBJ1-5
CAWSDSGYPSGNTIYF	once	TRBV30	TRBJ1-3
CAWSVSNYGYTF	.	TRBV30	TRBJ1-2
CASMRRGPLSLAKNIQYF	.	TRBV27	TRBJ2-4
CASSYRDRPTDTQYF	.	TRBV6-5	TRBJ2-3
CASSFERYTEAFF	.	TRBV5-4	TRBJ1-1
CASSLAGFFNQPQHF	.	TRBV5-8	TRBJ1-5
CASSPARNYGYTF	.	TRBV4-1	TRBJ1-2
CAWSDQRNTIYF	.	TRBV30	TRBJ1-3
CASSREQVSSYNSPLHF	.	TRBV3-1/TRBV3-2	TRBJ1-6
CASSLGVRSTDTQYF	.	TRBV2	TRBJ2-3
CSVFLVNTEAFF	.	TRBV29-1	TRBJ1-1
CASSPLLAGDHEQYF	.	TRBV27	TRBJ2-7
CASSFLQPPTGELFF	.	TRBV5-1	TRBJ2-2
CASSFRQGWGTEAFF	.	TRBV5-5	TRBJ1-1
CASSFDRKANYGYTF	.	TRBV5-4	TRBJ1-2
CASSFSREWTDTQYF	.	TRBV7-2	TRBJ2-3
CASSQDGGGVGNTIYF	.	TRBV4-1	TRBJ1-3
CASSQDPPQINNEQFF	.	TRBV4-2	TRBJ2-1
CASSDSTSGSHEQFF	few	TRBV6-4	TRBJ2-1
CASSFDRYSNQPQHF	.	TRBV2	TRBJ1-5
CASSQEIPRGAGNTIYF	few	TRBV4-2	TRBJ1-3
CASSTGGRGYGYTF	.	TRBV28	TRBJ1-2
CASSPTGTADTGELFF	.	TRBV28	TRBJ2-2
CASRGPGYTF	.	TRBV28	TRBJ1-2
CASLRAPGTEAFF	.	TRBV6-5	TRBJ1-1
CASSINRVNTEAFF	.	TRBV19	TRBJ1-1
CASSETSGMGLYNEQFF	.	TRBV27	TRBJ2-1
CASSLLGGLNYGYTF	.	TRBV27	TRBJ1-2
CASSQAGPYEQYF	.	TRBV14	TRBJ2-7
CASSPGTGLQPQHF	.	TRBV27	TRBJ1-5
CASTPRGSYEQYF	.	TRBV12-3/TRBV12-4	TRBJ2-7
CASRTGLSGNTIYF	.	TRBV7-2	TRBJ1-3
CASRSGGSSYNSPLHF	.	TRBV28	TRBJ1-6